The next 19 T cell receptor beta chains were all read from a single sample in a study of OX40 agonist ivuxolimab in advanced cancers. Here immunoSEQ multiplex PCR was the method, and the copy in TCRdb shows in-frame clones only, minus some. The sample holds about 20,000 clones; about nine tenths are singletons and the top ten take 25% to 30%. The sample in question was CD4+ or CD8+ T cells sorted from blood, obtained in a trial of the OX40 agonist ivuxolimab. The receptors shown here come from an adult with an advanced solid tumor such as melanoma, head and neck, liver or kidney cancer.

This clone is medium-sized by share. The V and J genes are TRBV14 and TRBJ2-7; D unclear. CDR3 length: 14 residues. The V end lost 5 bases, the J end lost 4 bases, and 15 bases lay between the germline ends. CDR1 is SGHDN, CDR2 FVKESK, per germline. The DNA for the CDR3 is TGTGCCAGCAGCAGCCCAGTCACCTGGTACGAGCAGTACTTC. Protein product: CASSSPVTWYEQYF. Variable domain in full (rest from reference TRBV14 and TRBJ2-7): EAGVTQFPSHSVIEKGQTVTLRCDPISGHDNLYWYRRVMGKEIKFLLHFVKESKQDESGMPNNRFLAERTGGTYSTLKVQPAELEDSGVYFCASSSPVTWYEQYFGPGTRLTVT.

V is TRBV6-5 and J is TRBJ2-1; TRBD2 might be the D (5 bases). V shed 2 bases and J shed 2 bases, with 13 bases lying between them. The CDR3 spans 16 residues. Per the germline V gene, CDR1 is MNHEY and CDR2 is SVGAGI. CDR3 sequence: CASSYGAVVPYNEQFF. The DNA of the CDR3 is TGTGCCAGCAGTTACGGAGCGGTCGTGCCCTACAATGAGCAGTTCTTC.

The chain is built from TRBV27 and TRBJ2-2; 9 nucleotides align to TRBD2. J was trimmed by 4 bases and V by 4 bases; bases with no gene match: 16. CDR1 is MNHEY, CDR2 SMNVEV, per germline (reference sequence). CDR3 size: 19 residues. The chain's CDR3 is CASSSPISAWTSVTGELFF. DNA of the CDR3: TGTGCCAGCAGTTCCCCAATATCAGCTTGGACTAGCGTCACCGGGGAGCTGTTTTTT.

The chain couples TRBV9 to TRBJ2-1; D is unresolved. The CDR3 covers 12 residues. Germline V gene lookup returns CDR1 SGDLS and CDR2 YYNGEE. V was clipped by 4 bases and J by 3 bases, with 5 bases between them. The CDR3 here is CASSPDYNEQFF. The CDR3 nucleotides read TGTGCCAGCAGCCCCGACTACAATGAGCAGTTCTTC.

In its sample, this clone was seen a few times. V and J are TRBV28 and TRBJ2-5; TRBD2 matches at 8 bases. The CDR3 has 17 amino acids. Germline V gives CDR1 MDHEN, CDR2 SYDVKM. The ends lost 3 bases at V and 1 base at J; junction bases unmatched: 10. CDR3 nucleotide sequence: TGTGCCAGCAGTTTGGGGGGCGGTAGCGGGACCCAAGAGACCCAGTACTTC. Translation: CASSLGGGSGTQETQYF.

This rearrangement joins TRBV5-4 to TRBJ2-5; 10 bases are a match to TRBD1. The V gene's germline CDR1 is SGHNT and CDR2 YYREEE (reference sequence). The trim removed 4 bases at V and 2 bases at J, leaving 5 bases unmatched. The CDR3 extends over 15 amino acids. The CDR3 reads CASSPGQGWQETQYF. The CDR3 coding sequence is TGTGCCAGCAGCCCGGGACAGGGGTGGCAAGAGACCCAGTACTTC. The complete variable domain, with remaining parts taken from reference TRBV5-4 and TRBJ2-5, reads ETGVTQSPTHLIKTRGQQVTLRCSSQSGHNTVSWYQQALGQGPQFIFQYYREEENGRGNFPPRFSGLQFPNYSSELNVNALELDDSALYLCASSPGQGWQETQYFGPGTRLLVL.

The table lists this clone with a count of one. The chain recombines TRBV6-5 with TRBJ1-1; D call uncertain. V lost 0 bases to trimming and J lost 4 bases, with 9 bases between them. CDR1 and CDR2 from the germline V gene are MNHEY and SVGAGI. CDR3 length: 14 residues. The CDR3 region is CASSYSTLGTEAFF. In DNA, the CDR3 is TGTGCCAGCAGTTACTCTACCCTTGGCACTGAAGCTTTCTTT.

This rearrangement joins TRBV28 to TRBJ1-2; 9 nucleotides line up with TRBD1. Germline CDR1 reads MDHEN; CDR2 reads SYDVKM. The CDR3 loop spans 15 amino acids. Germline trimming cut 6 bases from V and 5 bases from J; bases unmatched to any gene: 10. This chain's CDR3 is CASRYDRTGEYGYTF. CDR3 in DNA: TGTGCCAGCAGATACGATAGGACAGGGGAGTATGGCTACACCTTC.

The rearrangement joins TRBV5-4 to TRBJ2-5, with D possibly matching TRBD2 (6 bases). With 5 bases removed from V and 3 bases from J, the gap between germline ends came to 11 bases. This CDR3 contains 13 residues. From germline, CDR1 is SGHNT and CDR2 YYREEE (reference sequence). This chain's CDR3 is CASSQGLKETQYF. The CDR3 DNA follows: TGTGCCAGCAGTCAAGGACTAAAAGAGACCCAGTACTTC.

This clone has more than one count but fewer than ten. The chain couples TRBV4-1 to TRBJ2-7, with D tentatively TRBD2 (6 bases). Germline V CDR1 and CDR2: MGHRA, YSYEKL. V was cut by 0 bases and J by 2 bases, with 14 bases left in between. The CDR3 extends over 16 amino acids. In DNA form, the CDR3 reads TGCGCCAGCAGCCAAGATCGGTTGGCGGGAACCTACGAGCAGTACTTC. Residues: CASSQDRLAGTYEQYF.

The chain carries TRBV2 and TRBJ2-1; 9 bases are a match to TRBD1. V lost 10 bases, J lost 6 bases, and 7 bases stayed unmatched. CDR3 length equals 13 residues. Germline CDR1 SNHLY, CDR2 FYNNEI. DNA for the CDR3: TGTGCCACTCTCTGGGACAGGGTCAATGAGCAGTTCTTC. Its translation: CATLWDRVNEQFF.

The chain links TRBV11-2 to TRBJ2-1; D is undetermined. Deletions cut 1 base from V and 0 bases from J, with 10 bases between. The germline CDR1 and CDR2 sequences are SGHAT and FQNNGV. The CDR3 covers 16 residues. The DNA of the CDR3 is TGTGCCAGCAGCTTAGTTGTATATAGCTCCTACAATGAGCAGTTCTTC. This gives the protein CASSLVVYSSYNEQFF.

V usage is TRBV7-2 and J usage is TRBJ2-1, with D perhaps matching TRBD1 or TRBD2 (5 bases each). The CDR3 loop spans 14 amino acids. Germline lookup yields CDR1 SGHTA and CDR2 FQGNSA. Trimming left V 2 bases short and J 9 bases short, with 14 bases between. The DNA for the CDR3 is TGTGCCAGCAGCTTATCGGGTGGGGCGGGTGAGCAGTTCTTC. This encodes CASSLSGGAGEQFF. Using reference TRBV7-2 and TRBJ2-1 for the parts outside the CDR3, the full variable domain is GAGVSQSPSNKVTEKGKDVELRCDPISGHTALYWYRQSLGQGLEFLIYFQGNSAPDKSGLPSDRFSAERTGGSVSTLTIQRTQQEDSAVYLCASSLSGGAGEQFFGPGTRLTVL.

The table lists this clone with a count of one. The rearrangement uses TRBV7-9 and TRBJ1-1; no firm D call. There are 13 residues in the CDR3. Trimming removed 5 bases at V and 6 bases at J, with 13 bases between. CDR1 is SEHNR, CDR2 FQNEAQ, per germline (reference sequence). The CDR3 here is CASSPSVSSEAFF. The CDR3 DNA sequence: TGTGCCAGCAGCCCCTCGGTCTCCTCTGAAGCTTTCTTT.

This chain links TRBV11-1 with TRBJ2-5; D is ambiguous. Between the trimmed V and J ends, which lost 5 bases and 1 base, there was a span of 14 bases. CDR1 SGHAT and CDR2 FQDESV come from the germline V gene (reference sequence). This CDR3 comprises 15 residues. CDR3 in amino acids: CASSPRLRAQETQYF. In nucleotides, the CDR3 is TGTGCCAGCAGCCCCCGATTACGGGCCCAAGAGACCCAGTACTTC.

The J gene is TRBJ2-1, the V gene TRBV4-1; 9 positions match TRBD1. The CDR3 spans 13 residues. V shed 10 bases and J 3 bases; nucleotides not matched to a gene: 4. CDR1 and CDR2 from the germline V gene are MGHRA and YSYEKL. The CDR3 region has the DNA TGCGCCACCTCGGACAGGGGCTACAATGAGCAGTTCTTC. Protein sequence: CATSDRGYNEQFF.

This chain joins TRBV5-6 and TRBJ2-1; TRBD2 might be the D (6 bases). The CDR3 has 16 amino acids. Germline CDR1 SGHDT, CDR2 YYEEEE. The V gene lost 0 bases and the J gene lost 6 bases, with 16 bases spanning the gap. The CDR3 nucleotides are TGTGCCAGCAGCTTGGCCGGGGGTACCAGGGCCAATGAGCAGTTCTTC. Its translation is CASSLAGGTRANEQFF.

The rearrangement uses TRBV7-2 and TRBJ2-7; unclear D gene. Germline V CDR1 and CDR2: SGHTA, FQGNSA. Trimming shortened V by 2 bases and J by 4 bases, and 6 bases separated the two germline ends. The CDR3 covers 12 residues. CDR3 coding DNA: TGTGCCAGCAGCTTATGGGAATACGAGCAGTACTTC. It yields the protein CASSLWEYEQYF.

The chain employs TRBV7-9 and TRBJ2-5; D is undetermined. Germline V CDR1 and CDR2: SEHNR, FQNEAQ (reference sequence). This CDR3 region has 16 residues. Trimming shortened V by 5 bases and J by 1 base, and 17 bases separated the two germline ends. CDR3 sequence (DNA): TGTGCCAGCAGCCCCCGGGTTTGGCCGGGCCAAGAGACCCAGTACTTC. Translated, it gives CASSPRVWPGQETQYF.